The T cell receptor beta chain described here comes from a study of molecular identifiers for immune sequencing clone quantification. Study findings and constraints: Clones above 20 RNA copies held over 98% of effector molecules, under 1% in naive cells.

TCRdb re-analysed the PCR reads in MiXCR, keeping a single row per CDR3 protein. The profile shows around 94,000 distinct CDR3 sequences, about 35% of them singletons. This clonotype was recorded at least ten times. No antigen is known for it. Sorting defined naive CD8 T cells as CD8+CD4-CCR7+CD45RA+. The CDR3 is 13 residues long. The ends were cut back, 3 bases at V and 7 bases at J, with 13 bases in the middle. This sequence originates from a human donor in good health. Some libraries in this study had Jurkat cell RNA spiked in. The sequencing input was naive CD8+ T cells from blood, with Jurkat cell RNA spiked in. Subset meaning: FACS-sorted CD8+CD4-CCR7+CD45RA+ naive T cells. This chain links TRBV12-3 or TRBV12-4 with TRBJ2-7, with a possible D match to TRBD2 (6 bases). The CDR3 here is CASSFVGGGEQYF. The CDR3 nucleotides are TGTGCCAGCAGTTTCGTGGGAGGAGGTGAGCAGTACTTC.